This T cell receptor beta chain was profiled in a study of blood T cells in healthy people across ages. This CDR3 is built from 14 residues. V gave up 4 bases and J gave up 8 bases; unmatched junction bases: 9. General study results and limits: Estimates of diversity drawn from one million T cells were considered underestimates. A strong correlation was found between TCR beta diversity and the percentage of naive T cells.

This clonotype was seen more than once but under ten times. As yet, its antigen is unknown. PCR was performed a second time for roughly 6 to 12 cycles using a sample-barcoded 5' primer and a J-beta primer mix. In TCRdb, the 5' RACE reads were re-called with MiXCR into one record per CDR3 protein. The top ten hold roughly 22% of the sample, which has about 800,000 distinct CDR3 sequences, roughly 60% seen once. This clonotype originated in a man aged 25 to 40 in good health. Sample: blood. The rearrangement uses TRBV12-3 or TRBV12-4 and TRBJ1-2, with 8 bases that match TRBD1. The CDR3 nucleotides are TGTGCCAGCAGTTCTCCCGACAGGGGCGGCGGCTACACCTTC. Translating it yields CASSSPDRGGGYTF.